Each of the 22 T cell receptor beta chains below was sequenced from the same sample in a study of blood T cell repertoires in COVID-19. Only in-frame clones appear in the TCRdb table, and some are missing; sequencing was by immunoSEQ multiplex PCR. The data contain a few hundred thousand clones, about 90% of them singletons. Sequencing was done on a sample of PBMCs or T cells enriched from blood (not recorded which). Receptors originate from a woman in her twenties or thirties who had recovered from COVID-19.

This clone was detected a few times. The chain couples TRBV7-8 to TRBJ1-5, with D possibly being TRBD1 (5 bases). The V gene lost 4 bases and the J gene lost 0 bases, with 19 bases spanning the gap. The germline CDR1 and CDR2 sequences are SGHVS and FQNEAQ. This CDR3 spans 18 amino acids. The DNA of the CDR3 is TGTGCCAGCAGCTCACAGCTGACGGGGGAGTATAGCAATCAGCCCCAGCATTTT. Translated: CASSSQLTGEYSNQPQHF.

The J gene is TRBJ2-7, the V gene TRBV15, with a weak D call TRBD2 (5 bases). The CDR3 is 14 residues long. V was cut by 1 base and J by 4 bases, with 11 bases left in between. Germline V gene lookup returns CDR1 LNHNV and CDR2 YYDKDF (reference sequence). The CDR3 DNA sequence: TGTGCCACCAGCAGAGGGAGAGGGCCTTACGAGCAGTACTTC. Its protein is CATSRGRGPYEQYF. The whole variable domain, remainder taken from reference TRBV15 and TRBJ2-7, is DAMVIQNPRYQVTQFGKPVTLSCSQTLNHNVMYWYQQKSSQAPKLLFHYYDKDFNNEADTPDNFQSRRPNTSFCFLDIRSPGLGDTAMYLCATSRGRGPYEQYFGPGTRLTVT.

The V gene is TRBV10-3, the J gene TRBJ2-7; D is ambiguous. The CDR3 is 12 amino acids. Germline V gives CDR1 ENHRY, CDR2 SYGVKD. The germline V and J ends were trimmed by 0 bases and 3 bases, with 3 bases remaining between them. The CDR3 loop is CAISESYYEQYF. The CDR3 DNA reads as TGTGCCATCAGTGAGTCCTACTACGAGCAGTACTTC.

This clone appeared once. The chain uses TRBV4-1 and TRBJ2-7; TRBD2 agrees at 7 bases. The J segment lost 3 bases and the V segment lost 0 bases, leaving 8 bases of the junction unmatched. There are 16 residues in the CDR3. CDR1 is MGHRA and CDR2 is YSYEKL in the germline V gene. The CDR3 loop is CASSQELGRGSYEQYF. Written as DNA, the CDR3 is TGCGCCAGCAGCCAAGAGTTGGGGCGGGGGAGCTACGAGCAGTACTTC.

The CDR3: CASSQGGGAYNEQFF. In nucleotides, the CDR3 is TGTGCCAGCTCCCAGGGAGGGGGGGCCTACAATGAGCAGTTCTTC. The chain employs TRBV18 and TRBJ2-1; TRBD2 might be the D (7 bases). Germline loops: CDR1 KGHSH, CDR2 LQKENI. The CDR3 runs to 15 residues. V lost 6 bases and J 2 bases, leaving 14 bases between the germline ends.

This rearrangement joins TRBV5-1 to TRBJ2-1; 7 nucleotides align to TRBD1. The CDR3 contains 16 residues. The germline V gene has CDR1 SGHRS and CDR2 YFSETQ. V shed 4 bases and J 1 base; nucleotides not matched to a gene: 8. CDR3 DNA: TGCGCCAGCAGCCAACCGGGACAGCATTCCTACAATGAGCAGTTCTTC. Amino acids: CASSQPGQHSYNEQFF.

The CDR3 sequence: CASNRDSYSYEQYF. CDR3 nucleotide sequence: TGTGCCAGCAACCGGGACAGCTACTCCTACGAGCAGTACTTC. V usage is TRBV27 and J usage is TRBJ2-7; the match to TRBD1 covers 7 bases. V lost 7 bases and J lost 0; bases outside the gene matches: 6. This CDR3 is built from 14 residues. Germline CDR1 MNHEY, CDR2 SMNVEV (reference sequence).

The CDR3 sequence: CASSLTSGSSYEQYF. CDR3 DNA sequence: TGTGCCAGCAGCCTGACTAGCGGGAGCTCCTACGAGCAGTACTTC. V gene TRBV3-1 (or the pseudogene TRBV3-2) combines with J gene TRBJ2-7, with 12 bases matching TRBD2. The CDR3 is made up of 15 amino acids. J lost 0 bases, V lost 4 bases, and 1 base had no gene match. CDR1 and CDR2 (germline): LGHDT, YNNKEL (reference sequence).

The chain has TRBV28 and TRBJ1-6; D unresolved. This CDR3 contains 13 residues. CDR1 and CDR2 (germline): MDHEN, SYDVKM. The germline V and J ends were trimmed by 7 bases and 6 bases, with 10 bases remaining between them. DNA of the CDR3: TGTGCCAGCATCCTCTCGGGTAATTCACCCCTCCACTTT. Translated: CASILSGNSPLHF.

The rearrangement links TRBV7-8 to TRBJ1-2; D unresolved. This CDR3 spans 14 amino acids. Germline V lookup: CDR1 SGHVS, CDR2 FQNEAQ. The germline V and J ends were trimmed by 1 base and 0 bases, with 6 bases remaining between them. CDR3 nucleotide sequence: TGTGCCAGCAGCTTAGGACACACTAACTATGGCTACACCTTC. Amino acid sequence: CASSLGHTNYGYTF.

The rearrangement links TRBV27 to TRBJ1-1; D is unresolved. The length of the CDR3 is 14 residues. Germline V gene sequence: CDR1 MNHEY, CDR2 SMNVEV (reference sequence). The germline V and J ends were trimmed by 6 bases and 4 bases, with 15 bases remaining between them. The CDR3: CASRTLGPGTEAFF. The CDR3 region has the DNA TGTGCCAGCAGGACCCTAGGCCCCGGCACTGAAGCTTTCTTT.

The gene calls are TRBV19 and TRBJ1-1; no reliable D call. V lost 0 bases, J lost 5 bases, and 7 bases lay in between. This CDR3 comprises 13 residues. Germline values: CDR1 LNHDA, CDR2 SQIVND (reference sequence). The CDR3 spells CASSIDHRTEAFF. The CDR3 DNA sequence: TGTGCCAGTAGTATAGATCACAGAACTGAAGCTTTCTTT. Full variable domain (outside the CDR3, taken from reference TRBV19 and TRBJ1-1): DGGITQSPKYLFRKEGQNVTLSCEQNLNHDAMYWYRQDPGQGLRLIYYSQIVNDFQKGDIAEGYSVSREKKESFPLTVTSAQKNPTAFYLCASSIDHRTEAFFGQGTRLTVV.

The genes are TRBV4-2 and TRBJ2-5; 8 bases match TRBD2. J was trimmed by 5 bases and V by 8 bases; bases with no gene match: 10. The length of the CDR3 is 14 residues. The germline V gene encodes CDR1 LGHNA and CDR2 YNFKEQ. The CDR3: CASGTGGAKETQYF. CDR3 sequence (DNA): TGTGCCAGCGGCACCGGGGGGGCGAAGGAGACCCAGTACTTC.

In DNA, the CDR3 is TGTGCCAGCAGCCCGCGGACTGGACTGCACTATGGCTACACCTTC. Amino acids: CASSPRTGLHYGYTF. The chain joins TRBV5-4 to TRBJ1-2; no clear D. Germline CDR1 reads SGHNT; CDR2 reads YYREEE (reference sequence). Trimming removed 4 bases from V and 3 bases from J, with 16 bases in between. The CDR3 contains 15 residues.

V gene TRBV5-4 combines with J gene TRBJ1-3; D not certain. The germline V and J ends were trimmed by 4 bases and 2 bases, with 10 bases remaining between them. This CDR3 has 14 amino acids. Germline CDR1 reads SGHNT; CDR2 reads YYREEE (reference sequence). CDR3 loop: CASSMNPAGNTIYF. The CDR3 DNA reads as TGTGCCAGCAGCATGAACCCAGCTGGAAACACCATATATTTT.

The CDR3: CATSITSGGADTQYF. As DNA, the CDR3 is TGTGCCACCAGTATCACTAGCGGGGGGGCAGATACGCAGTATTTT. V gene TRBV24-1 combines with J gene TRBJ2-3, with TRBD2 matching over 13 bases. CDR1 is KGHDR, CDR2 SFDVKD, per germline. J was trimmed by 4 bases and V by 6 bases; bases with no gene match: 3. The CDR3 consists of 15 residues.

This clone was observed once. The chain has TRBV7-8 and TRBJ1-5; 7 positions match TRBD1. This CDR3 is 14 amino acids long. Trimming took 5 bases from V and 5 from J; bases not matched to a gene: 6. Germline lookup yields CDR1 SGHVS and CDR2 FQNEAQ. CDR3 amino acids: CASSEGTVDQPQHF. Written as DNA, the CDR3 is TGTGCCAGCAGCGAAGGGACAGTTGATCAGCCCCAGCATTTT.

The chain has TRBV28 and TRBJ1-6; D may be TRBD1 (6 bases). Germline CDR1 is MDHEN and CDR2 is SYDVKM. Between the trimmed V and J ends, which lost 2 bases and 9 bases, there was a span of 11 bases. The CDR3 has 14 residues. The CDR3 here is CASSLNRAFSPLHF. The CDR3 DNA reads TGTGCCAGCAGTTTAAACAGGGCCTTTTCACCCCTCCACTTT.

The V and J genes are TRBV10-3 and TRBJ2-5; 8 positions agree with TRBD2. Trimming took 6 bases from V and 5 from J; bases not matched to a gene: 11. This CDR3 is built from 15 residues. Germline V gene sequence: CDR1 ENHRY, CDR2 SYGVKD. The CDR3 sequence: CAISSTSASGETQYF. DNA of the CDR3: TGTGCCATCAGCTCGACTAGCGCCTCAGGGGAGACCCAGTACTTC.

This chain connects TRBV27 to TRBJ1-6, with 7 bases fitting TRBD1. V was clipped by 4 bases and J by 9 bases; unmatched bases: 6. The CDR3 loop spans 14 amino acids. Germline loops: CDR1 MNHEY, CDR2 SMNVEV (reference sequence). The CDR3 loop is CASSYRGVSSPLHF. DNA for the CDR3: TGTGCCAGCAGTTACAGGGGCGTTAGTTCACCCCTCCACTTT.

This clone was counted between two and nine times. Written as DNA, the CDR3 is TGTGCCAGCAGGTGGGGACAGGGCGATTCACCCCTCCACTTT. Its protein product is CASRWGQGDSPLHF. The gene calls are TRBV6-5 and TRBJ1-6, with TRBD1 matching over 9 bases. Germline V CDR1 and CDR2: MNHEY, SVGAGI. The CDR3 runs 14 residues. The V segment lost 6 bases and the J segment 8 bases; nucleotides outside the gene matches: 5.

This clone has just a few counts. The rearrangement uses TRBV9 and TRBJ1-5; D is possibly TRBD1 (5 bases). V was clipped by 0 bases and J by 1 base, with 8 bases between them. CDR1 is SGDLS and CDR2 is YYNGEE in the germline V gene. The length of the CDR3 is 15 residues. This CDR3 is CASSVAGGSNQPQHF. The CDR3, as DNA: TGTGCCAGCAGCGTAGCCGGGGGAAGCAATCAGCCCCAGCATTTT.